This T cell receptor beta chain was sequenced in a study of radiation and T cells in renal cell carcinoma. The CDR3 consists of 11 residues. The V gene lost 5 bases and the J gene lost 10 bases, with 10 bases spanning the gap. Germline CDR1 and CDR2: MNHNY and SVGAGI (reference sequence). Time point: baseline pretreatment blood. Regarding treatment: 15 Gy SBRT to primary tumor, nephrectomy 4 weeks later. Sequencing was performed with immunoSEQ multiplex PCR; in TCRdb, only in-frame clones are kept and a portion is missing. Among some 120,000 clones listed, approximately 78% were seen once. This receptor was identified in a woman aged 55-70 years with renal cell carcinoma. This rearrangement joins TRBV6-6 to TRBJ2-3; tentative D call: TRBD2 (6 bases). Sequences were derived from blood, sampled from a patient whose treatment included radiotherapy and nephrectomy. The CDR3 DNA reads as TGTGCCAGCAGTGGGGAGGCGCCGCAGTATTTT. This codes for CASSGEAPQYF.